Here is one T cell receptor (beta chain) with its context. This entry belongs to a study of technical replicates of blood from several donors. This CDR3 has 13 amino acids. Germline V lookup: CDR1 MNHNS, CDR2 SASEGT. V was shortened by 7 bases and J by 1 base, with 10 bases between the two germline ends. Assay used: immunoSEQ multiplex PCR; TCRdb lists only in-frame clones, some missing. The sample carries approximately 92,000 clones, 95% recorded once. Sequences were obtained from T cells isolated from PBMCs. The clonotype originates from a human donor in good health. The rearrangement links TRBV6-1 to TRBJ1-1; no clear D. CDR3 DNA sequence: TGTGCCAGCACCAAACAAGAGAACACTGAAGCTTTCTTT. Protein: CASTKQENTEAFF.